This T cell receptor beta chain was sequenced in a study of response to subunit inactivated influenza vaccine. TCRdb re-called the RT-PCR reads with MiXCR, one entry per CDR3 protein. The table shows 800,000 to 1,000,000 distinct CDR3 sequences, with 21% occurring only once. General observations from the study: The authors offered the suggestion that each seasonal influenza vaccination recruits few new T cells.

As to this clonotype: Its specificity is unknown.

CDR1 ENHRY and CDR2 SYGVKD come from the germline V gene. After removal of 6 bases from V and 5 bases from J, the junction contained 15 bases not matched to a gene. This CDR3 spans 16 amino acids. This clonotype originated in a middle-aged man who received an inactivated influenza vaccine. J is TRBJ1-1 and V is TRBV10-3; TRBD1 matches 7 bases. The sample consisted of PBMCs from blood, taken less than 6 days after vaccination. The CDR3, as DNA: TGTGCCATCAGCCCGGGACAGTCAATGCGGAGGACTGAAGCTTTCTTT. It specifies CAISPGQSMRRTEAFF.